This T cell receptor (beta chain) comes out of a study of T-cell memory formation after mild COVID-19. Study results and limitations: Clones that contracted from day 15 to 85 were balanced CD4/CD8, while later expanders leaned CD4+.

This clonotype appeared a few times. Its matching antigen is unknown. TCRdb re-derived calls from the 5' RACE reads in MiXCR, one entry per CDR3 protein. The sample has 300,000 or so distinct CDR3 sequences, approximately 16% seen once. Germline V gene lookup returns CDR1 SEHNR and CDR2 FQNEAQ (reference sequence). CDR3 size: 16 residues. Trimming cost V 5 bases and J 3 bases; bases outside gene matches: 8. The specimen was PBMCs or a T cell subset sorted from them (not recorded which). The gene calls are TRBV7-9 and TRBJ2-3; 10 bases agree with TRBD2. The clonotype comes from a man aged 18 to 35 who had mild COVID-19 (a few samples of this study predate the infection). Cell type and time point are not known. The CDR3 nucleotides are TGTGCCAGCAGCCCAAGCGGGGGGGCCGGGACAGATACGCAGTATTTT. It yields the protein CASSPSGGAGTDTQYF.